A single sample is the source of the 11 T cell receptor beta chains below, sequenced in a study of cytomegalovirus exposure and HLA in healthy donors. In the PCR, 60 Vbeta and 13 Jbeta primers were used. Assay: immunoSEQ multiplex PCR; the TCRdb copy retains only in-frame clones and omits some. The sample includes almost 200,000 clones, around 79% of them seen just once. Sequenced sample: PBMCs. The receptors stem from a male donor in good health and CMV-seropositive.

V is TRBV5-4 and J is TRBJ2-5; TRBD1 might be the D (5 bases). V was cut by 0 bases and J by 13 bases, with 16 bases left in between. CDR1 and CDR2 from the germline V gene are SGHNT and YYREEE (reference sequence). The CDR3 extends over 13 amino acids. CDR3: CASSLASEDNRYF. CDR3 sequence (DNA): TGTGCCAGCAGCTTGGCCAGTGAGGACAATCGGTACTTC.

This clone has just a few counts. The chain is built from TRBV18 and TRBJ2-7; weak D call: TRBD1 (5 bases). The germline gives CDR1 KGHSH, CDR2 LQKENI. CDR3 length: 16 amino acids. Deletions cut 2 bases from V and 2 bases from J, with 16 bases between. CDR3 sequence reads: CASSPGIGVGAYEQYF. CDR3 nucleotides: TGTGCCAGCTCACCAGGGATAGGGGTAGGAGCCTACGAGCAGTACTTC.

A few counts support this clone. The CDR3 DNA reads as TGTGCCAGCAGCTTAGTGGGGGCCACCAGGAGCACAGATACGCAGTATTTT. Translated, it gives CASSLVGATRSTDTQYF. The chain combines TRBV7-6 with TRBJ2-3; TRBD1 might be the D (6 bases). This CDR3 is built from 17 residues. Germline lookup yields CDR1 SGHVS and CDR2 FNYEAQ. V gave up 1 base and J gave up 0 bases, with 14 bases separating them. Full variable domain (outside the CDR3, taken from reference TRBV7-6 and TRBJ2-3): GAGVSQSPRYKVTKRGQDVALRCDPISGHVSLYWYRQALGQGPEFLTYFNYEAQQDKSGLPNDRFSAERPEGSISTLTIQRTEQRDSAMYRCASSLVGATRSTDTQYFGPGTRLTVL.

The chain has TRBV7-2 and TRBJ2-7; 9 positions match TRBD2. The CDR3 is 15 amino acids. The germline V gene encodes CDR1 SGHTA and CDR2 FQGNSA. J was trimmed by 3 bases and V by 1 base; bases with no gene match: 4. CDR3 DNA: TGTGCCAGCAGCTTAGACGCGGGGGGGATCTACGAGCAGTACTTC. Its translation: CASSLDAGGIYEQYF.

V and J are TRBV29-1 and TRBJ2-3, with D tentatively TRBD2 (6 bases). V was shortened by 3 bases and J by 2 bases, with 12 bases between the two germline ends. CDR3 length: 14 amino acids. Looked up from germline, CDR1 is SQVTM and CDR2 is ANQGSEA. CDR3: CSVDWLADTDTQYF. CDR3 nucleotides: TGCAGCGTTGACTGGTTAGCGGACACAGATACGCAGTATTTT.

V and J are TRBV27 and TRBJ2-3; D remains unclear. V lost 7 bases and J 1 base, leaving 12 bases between the germline ends. From germline, CDR1 is MNHEY and CDR2 SMNVEV (reference sequence). The CDR3 has 14 residues. The CDR3: CASTSVVGTDTQYF. CDR3 DNA sequence: TGTGCCAGCACTTCTGTCGTCGGCACAGATACGCAGTATTTT.

This rearrangement joins TRBV27 to TRBJ2-3; 15 bases fit TRBD2. Germline V gene lookup returns CDR1 MNHEY and CDR2 SMNVEV (reference sequence). CDR3 length equals 16 residues. After removal of 10 bases from V and 7 bases from J, the junction contained 12 bases not matched to a gene. CDR3 nucleotide sequence: TGTGCCACTACCGACCGGACTAGCGGGAGGGCCCATACGCAGTATTTT. This codes for CATTDRTSGRAHTQYF.

This clone is a singleton in its sample. The chain has TRBV28 and TRBJ2-1; maybe TRBD1 (6 bases). Germline assignment: CDR1 MDHEN and CDR2 SYDVKM. The V end lost 3 bases, the J end lost 3 bases, and 9 bases lay between the germline ends. This CDR3 is built from 14 residues. CDR3 region: CASSFGQYYNEQFF. The CDR3 DNA follows: TGTGCCAGCAGTTTTGGACAGTACTACAATGAGCAGTTCTTC.

This clone has only a few counts. The chain joins TRBV4-3 to TRBJ2-4, with TRBD1 matching 10 bases. CDR3 length: 19 amino acids. Germline CDR1 is LGHNA and CDR2 is YSLEER. V trimming: 3 bases; J trimming: 2 bases; junction bases outside the gene matches: 13. Here the CDR3 DNA reads TGCGCCAGCAGCCAGGAGACGGGACAGGGGAAAAAGACCAAAAACATTCAGTACTTC. Translating it yields CASSQETGQGKKTKNIQYF.

The rearrangement uses TRBV19 and TRBJ2-7; a weak D match, TRBD2 (6 bases). The CDR3 totals 14 residues. V was pared by 3 bases and J by 1 base, with 10 bases between. Germline-derived CDR1 and CDR2 are LNHDA and SQIVND (reference sequence). Written as DNA, the CDR3 is TGTGCCAGTAGTATTGTACTAGCATCCTACGAGCAGTACTTC. Encoded protein: CASSIVLASYEQYF.

This rearrangement joins TRBV30 to TRBJ2-2, with 8 nucleotides matching TRBD1. CDR1 GTSNPN and CDR2 SVGIG come from the germline V gene (reference sequence). The V gene end was trimmed by 5 bases and the J gene end by 8 bases; junction bases not matched to a gene: 7. This CDR3 region has 13 residues. CDR3 sequence (DNA): TGTGCCTGGGGGGGACAGGCGATGGGGGAGCTGTTTTTT. This sequence encodes CAWGGQAMGELFF.